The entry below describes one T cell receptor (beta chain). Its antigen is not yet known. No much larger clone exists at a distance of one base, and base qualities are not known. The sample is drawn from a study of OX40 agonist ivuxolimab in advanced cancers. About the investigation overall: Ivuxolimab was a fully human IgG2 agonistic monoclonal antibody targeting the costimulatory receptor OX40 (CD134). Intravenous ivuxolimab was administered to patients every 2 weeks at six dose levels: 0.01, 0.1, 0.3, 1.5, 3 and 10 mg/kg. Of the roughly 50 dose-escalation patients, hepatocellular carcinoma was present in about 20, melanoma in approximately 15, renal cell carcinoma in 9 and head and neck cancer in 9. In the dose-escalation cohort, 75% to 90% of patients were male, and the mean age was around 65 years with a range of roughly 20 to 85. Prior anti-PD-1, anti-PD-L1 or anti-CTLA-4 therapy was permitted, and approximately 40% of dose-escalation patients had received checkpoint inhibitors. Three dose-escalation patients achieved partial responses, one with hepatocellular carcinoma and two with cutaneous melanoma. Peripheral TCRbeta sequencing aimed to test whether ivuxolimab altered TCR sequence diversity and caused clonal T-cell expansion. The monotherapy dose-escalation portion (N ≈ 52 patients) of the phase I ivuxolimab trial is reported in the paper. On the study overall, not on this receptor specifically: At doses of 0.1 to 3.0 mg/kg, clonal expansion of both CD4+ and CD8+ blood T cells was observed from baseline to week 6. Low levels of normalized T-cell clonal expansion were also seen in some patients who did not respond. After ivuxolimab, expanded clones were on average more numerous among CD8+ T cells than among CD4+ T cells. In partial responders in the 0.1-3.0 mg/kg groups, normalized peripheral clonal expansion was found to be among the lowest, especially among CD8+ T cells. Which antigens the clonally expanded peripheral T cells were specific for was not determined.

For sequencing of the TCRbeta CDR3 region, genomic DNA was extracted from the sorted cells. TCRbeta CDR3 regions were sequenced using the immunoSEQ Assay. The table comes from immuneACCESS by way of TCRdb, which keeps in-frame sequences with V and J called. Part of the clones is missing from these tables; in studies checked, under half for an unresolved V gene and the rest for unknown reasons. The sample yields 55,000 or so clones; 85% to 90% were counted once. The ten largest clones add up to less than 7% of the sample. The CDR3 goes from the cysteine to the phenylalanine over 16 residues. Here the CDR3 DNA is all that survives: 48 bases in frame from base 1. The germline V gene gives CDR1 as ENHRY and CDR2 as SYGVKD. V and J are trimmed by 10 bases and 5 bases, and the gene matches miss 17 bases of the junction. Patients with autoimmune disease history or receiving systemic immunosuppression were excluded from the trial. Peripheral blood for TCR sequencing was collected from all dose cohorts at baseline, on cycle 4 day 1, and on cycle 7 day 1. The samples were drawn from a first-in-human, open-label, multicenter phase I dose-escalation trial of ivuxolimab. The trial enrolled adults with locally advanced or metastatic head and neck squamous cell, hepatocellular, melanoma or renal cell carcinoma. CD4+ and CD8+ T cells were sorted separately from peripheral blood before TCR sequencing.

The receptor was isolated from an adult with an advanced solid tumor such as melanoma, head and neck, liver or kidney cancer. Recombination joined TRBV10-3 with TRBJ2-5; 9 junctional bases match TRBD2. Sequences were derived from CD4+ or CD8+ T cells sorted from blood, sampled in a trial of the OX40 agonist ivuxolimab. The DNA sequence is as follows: TGTGCCACGAGAATGGATAGCGGGGGAAAGCGGGAGACCCAGTACTTC. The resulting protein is CATRMDSGGKRETQYF.